This TCR beta chain was identified during a study of T cells in Graves' hyperthyroidism and ophthalmopathy. This CDR3 comprises 12 residues. V shed 3 bases and J shed 5 bases, with 8 bases lying between them. Amplified TCR beta CDR3 regions came from RNA transcripts. An initial round of RT-PCR targeting the TCR CDR3 relied on the HTBI primer set. In TCRdb, the multiplex PCR reads were re-called with MiXCR into one record per CDR3 protein. The sample shows about 560,000 distinct CDR3 sequences, approximately 44% of them seen only once. The study defined stable Graves' hyperthyroidism as no ophthalmopathy progression within 18 months. This clonotype was recorded only once.

The receptor's source is a woman younger than 35 with Graves' hyperthyroidism. This chain uses TRBV12-3 or TRBV12-4 with TRBJ2-7; the D is unclear. Sequences were obtained from peripheral blood or thyroid tissue (not recorded which). CDR3 amino acids: CASSFVADEQYF. CDR3 sequence (DNA): TGTGCCAGCAGTTTCGTCGCTGACGAGCAGTACTTC.